The 19 T cell receptor beta chains below come from one sample, sequenced in a study of cytomegalovirus exposure and HLA in healthy donors. PCR primers comprised 60 Vbeta and 13 Jbeta primers. Libraries were prepared by immunoSEQ multiplex PCR; TCRdb keeps only in-frame clonotypes and omits some of them. Of about 130,000 clones listed, roughly 74% are singletons. Sequencing was carried out using PBMCs. These receptors were collected from a man aged 35 to 55 in good health and CMV-seropositive.

The V gene is TRBV13, the J gene TRBJ2-7; D perhaps matches TRBD2 (6 bases). Trimming removed 4 bases at V and 3 bases at J, with 10 bases between. Per germline, CDR1 PRHDT and CDR2 FYEKMQ (reference sequence). This CDR3 contains 13 residues. CDR3 amino acids: CASSSEGGYEQYF. The CDR3 DNA reads TGTGCCAGCAGCTCGGAGGGTGGCTACGAGCAGTACTTC. The variable domain in full, with the rest retrieved from reference TRBV13 and TRBJ2-7, is AAGVIQSPRHLIKEKRETATLKCYPIPRHDTVYWYQQGPGQDPQFLISFYEKMQSDKGSIPDRFSAQQFSDYHSELNMSSLELGDSALYFCASSSEGGYEQYFGPGTRLTVT.

A word on this clone: Germline and junction disagree at one end, which may indicate a read error. The chain couples TRBV7-7 to TRBJ2-2, with 8 bases identical to TRBD2. This CDR3 region has 15 residues. The V gene's germline CDR1 is SSHAT and CDR2 FNYEAQ (reference sequence). CDR3 loop: CASSSSAGGTGELFF. The CDR3, as DNA: TGTGCTAGCAGCTCCTCGGCGGGAGGCACCGGGGAGCTGTTTTTT.

This chain connects TRBV28 to TRBJ2-7; 7 nucleotides match TRBD1. The V segment lost 8 bases and the J segment 0 bases; nucleotides outside the gene matches: 4. The CDR3 length is 13 residues. Germline V gives CDR1 MDHEN, CDR2 SYDVKM. The CDR3 nucleotides are TGTGCCAGCGACAGGGCACCCTCCTACGAGCAGTACTTC. This codes for CASDRAPSYEQYF.

This clone was observed once. The chain has TRBV19 and TRBJ1-5, with no clear D. The CDR3 runs 15 residues. CDR1 LNHDA and CDR2 SQIVND come from the germline V gene (reference sequence). V dropped 6 bases and J dropped 3 bases, with 15 bases sitting between them. The CDR3 loop reads CASSPSRANNQPQHF. DNA for the CDR3: TGTGCCAGTAGCCCATCCCGCGCGAACAATCAGCCCCAGCATTTT.

The rearrangement uses TRBV21-1 and TRBJ1-4; the D segment call TRBD1 is taken from the table without a DNA check. TRBV21-1 is noted as a pseudogene. This CDR3 has 18 amino acids. The DNA of the CDR3 is TGTGCCAGCAGCAAAAATGGGACGAGTGGGACAGGGAAGGAAAAACTGTTTTTT. It is translated as CASSKNGTSGTGKEKLFF.

The rearrangement uses TRBV18 and TRBJ1-1; D perhaps matches TRBD1 (6 bases). Trimming removed 4 bases at V and 0 bases at J, with 15 bases between. CDR3 size: 16 residues. Per the germline V gene, CDR1 is KGHSH and CDR2 is LQKENI. The CDR3 coding sequence is TGTGCCAGCTCACTCCTCGGGACAAGCATGAACACTGAAGCTTTCTTT. This translates into CASSLLGTSMNTEAFF.

The chain carries TRBV19 and TRBJ1-1; tentative D call: TRBD1 (5 bases). Germline V gene data show CDR1 as LNHDA and CDR2 as SQIVND (reference sequence). The length of the CDR3 is 13 residues. V was shortened by 5 bases and J by 4 bases, with 11 bases between the two germline ends. The CDR3 nucleotides read TGTGCCAGTAGTTTCAGGGAGGGCACTGAAGCTTTCTTT. It translates to CASSFREGTEAFF.

This chain joins TRBV13 and TRBJ2-3, with TRBD2 identical over 8 bases. CDR1 PRHDT and CDR2 FYEKMQ come from the germline V gene (reference sequence). The CDR3 runs 14 residues. The V segment lost 4 bases and the J segment 6 bases; nucleotides outside the gene matches: 6. The CDR3 DNA reads as TGTGCCAGCAGCTATCGGGGGGGCCCCGATACGCAGTATTTT. Protein: CASSYRGGPDTQYF.

The chain joins TRBV9 to TRBJ1-3; no clear D. Germline V gene sequence: CDR1 SGDLS, CDR2 YYNGEE. Trimming took off 0 bases at V and 0 bases at J, with 13 bases between the two ends. The CDR3 has 17 amino acids. The CDR3 DNA reads TGTGCCAGCAGCGTAGCAAGTTTGGGGAGCTCTGGAAACACCATATATTTT. Its protein product is CASSVASLGSSGNTIYF.

This clone has a handful of counts. The chain joins TRBV7-9 to TRBJ2-3; 8 bases fit TRBD2. V lost 5 bases and J lost 0; bases outside the gene matches: 10. The V gene's germline CDR1 is SEHNR and CDR2 FQNEAQ (reference sequence). The CDR3 has 17 residues. CDR3 nucleotide sequence: TGTGCCAGCAGCCGACGGGGTAGCGGGACTAGCACAGATACGCAGTATTTT. Its protein is CASSRRGSGTSTDTQYF. Together with reference TRBV7-9 and TRBJ2-3, the CDR3 gives the full variable domain: DTGVSQNPRHKITKRGQNVTFRCDPISEHNRLYWYRQTLGQGPEFLTYFQNEAQLEKSRLLSDRFSAERPKGSFSTLEIQRTEQGDSAMYLCASSRRGSGTSTDTQYFGPGTRLTVL.

The V call is TRBV2, the J call TRBJ2-7; the match to TRBD1 covers 7 bases. Per germline, CDR1 SNHLY and CDR2 FYNNEI. The V gene end was trimmed by 2 bases and the J gene end by 1 base; junction bases not matched to a gene: 8. The CDR3 spans 16 residues. The CDR3 reads CASSEPGQPLSYEQYF. The DNA of the CDR3 is TGTGCCAGCAGTGAACCGGGACAGCCCCTATCCTACGAGCAGTACTTC.

Concerning this clone: Other DNA sequences of this sample code for an identical CDR3. The J gene is TRBJ2-3, the V gene TRBV7-2; TRBD2 matches 11 bases. V was pared by 3 bases and J by 2 bases, with 4 bases of the junction left unmatched. The CDR3 totals 16 residues. Germline V gene sequence: CDR1 SGHTA, CDR2 FQGNSA. The CDR3 sequence: CASSFGTSGTTDTQYF. The CDR3 DNA reads as TGTGCCAGCAGCTTCGGGACTAGCGGAACCACAGATACGCAGTATTTT.

This clone was detected only a few times. Written as DNA, the CDR3 is TGTGCCAGCAGTTCAGGGGCCCAGGGAGATACGCAGTATTTT. Amino acid sequence: CASSSGAQGDTQYF. V is TRBV6-5 and J is TRBJ2-3; tentatively, D is TRBD1 (6 bases). CDR1 is MNHEY, CDR2 SVGAGI, per germline. The CDR3 runs to 14 residues. V dropped 4 bases and J dropped 5 bases, with 13 bases sitting between them.

The chain carries TRBV6-1 and TRBJ2-6, with D perhaps TRBD2 (5 bases). Germline-derived CDR1 and CDR2 are MNHNS and SASEGT. The CDR3 has 16 amino acids. V shed 4 bases and J shed 0 bases, with 10 bases lying between them. The CDR3 reads CASSVASSSGANVLTF. Here the CDR3 DNA reads TGTGCCAGCAGTGTAGCGTCCAGCTCTGGGGCCAACGTCCTGACTTTC.

The CDR3 DNA follows: TGTGCCAGTAGTATAGTAAGGGGCTACGAGCAGTACTTC. It codes for CASSIVRGYEQYF. The chain is built from TRBV19 and TRBJ2-7, with D maybe TRBD1 (5 bases). The V gene lost 1 base and the J gene lost 3 bases, with 7 bases spanning the gap. The CDR3 covers 13 residues. Looked up from germline, CDR1 is LNHDA and CDR2 is SQIVND (reference sequence).

The CDR3 DNA reads as TGTGCCAGCAGCTTAGGGGCTAGCGGGGGGCCCGGGGAGCTGTTTTTT. This gives the protein CASSLGASGGPGELFF. The chain carries TRBV11-2 and TRBJ2-2; 11 nucleotides line up with TRBD2. V shed 1 base, J shed 6 bases, and the junction held 4 bases outside the gene matches. There are 16 residues in the CDR3. The V gene's germline CDR1 is SGHAT and CDR2 FQNNGV.

The genes are TRBV4-2 and TRBJ2-3; D gene ambiguous. The CDR3 has 13 residues. The germline gives CDR1 LGHNA, CDR2 YNFKEQ. The V gene lost 4 bases and the J gene lost 6 bases, with 11 bases spanning the gap. Here the CDR3 DNA reads TGTGCCAGCAGCCCCTCTACCGCGGATACGCAGTATTTT. Its protein product is CASSPSTADTQYF.

The chain has TRBV30 and TRBJ2-5, with D possibly matching TRBD1 (5 bases). The J call is doubtful: the DNA matches TRBJ2-7 better. This CDR3 has 15 residues. Germline V lookup: CDR1 GTSNPN, CDR2 SVGIG (reference sequence). The CDR3 nucleotides read TGTGCCTGGAGTGTAATCCAGGGTGTCCGAAACGAGCAGTACTTC. This encodes CAWSVIQGVRNEQYF.

The V gene is TRBV6-1, the J gene TRBJ2-1, with 10 positions matching TRBD2. The CDR3 runs 15 residues. CDR1 and CDR2 from the germline V gene are MNHNS and SASEGT. Trimming removed 7 bases from V and 9 bases from J; junction bases left unmatched: 12. The CDR3 sequence is CASIKSGRAGSEQFF. The DNA of the CDR3 is TGTGCCAGCATCAAAAGCGGGAGGGCCGGGAGTGAGCAGTTCTTC.